The 30 T cell receptor beta chains listed next were all sequenced from one sample in a study of T-cell reconstitution after alpha-beta-depleted transplantation in children. Preparation of the TCRbeta library involved a method that used unique molecular identifiers. TCRdb recomputed calls from the PCR reads with MiXCR, one row per CDR3 protein. The sample shows 550,000 to 600,000 distinct CDR3 sequences, 23% of them seen only once. The sample consisted of PBMCs, mostly from graft donor cells, taken 360 days after TCRalphabeta/CD19-depleted stem cell transplant. The source of these receptors is a boy in the first two years of life who had a stem cell transplant for acute myeloid leukemia, so the T cells may come from the graft donor.

V gene TRBV12-3 or TRBV12-4 combines with J gene TRBJ2-1; D is unclear. This CDR3 spans 15 amino acids. Trimming shortened V by 3 bases and J by 3 bases, and 12 bases separated the two germline ends. The CDR3 here is CASSLAALIYNEQFF. CDR3 DNA: TGTGCCAGCAGTTTGGCGGCTCTAATCTACAATGAGCAGTTCTTC.

This clonotype showed up many times. The chain joins TRBV25-1 to TRBJ2-1; no reliable D call. The V gene's germline CDR1 is MGHDK and CDR2 SYGVNS. V was shortened by 4 bases and J by 5 bases, with 9 bases between the two germline ends. This CDR3 is built from 13 residues. The CDR3 bases are TGTGCCAGCAGTGTTCAGGCTCACAATGAGCAGTTCTTC. It specifies CASSVQAHNEQFF.

This clonotype showed up just a few times. The V gene is TRBV4-3, the J gene TRBJ1-1; D is possibly TRBD1 (5 bases). The V gene lost 0 bases and the J gene lost 0 bases, with 11 bases spanning the gap. The CDR3 extends over 16 amino acids. Germline CDR1 reads LGHNA; CDR2 reads YSLEER. The CDR3 region is CASSQDLMDMNTEAFF. CDR3 sequence (DNA): TGCGCCAGCAGCCAAGACTTAATGGACATGAACACTGAAGCTTTCTTT.

This chain joins TRBV20-1 and TRBJ2-5; possibly TRBD1 for D (5 bases). Germline values: CDR1 DFQATT, CDR2 SNEGSKA (reference sequence). The CDR3 loop spans 14 amino acids. Trimming removed 3 bases at V and 2 bases at J, with 13 bases between. CDR3 region: CSARRQLVQETQYF. The CDR3 nucleotides are TGCAGTGCTAGGCGACAGCTAGTACAAGAGACCCAGTACTTC.

This clonotype was detected many times. The chain links TRBV29-1 to TRBJ1-1; 7 bases are a match to TRBD1. V lost 5 bases and J lost 1; bases outside the gene matches: 7. This CDR3 comprises 14 residues. Germline V gene lookup returns CDR1 SQVTM and CDR2 ANQGSEA. In nucleotides, the CDR3 is TGCAGCGTTATTACAGGGGTTCGGAACACTGAAGCTTTCTTT. Its protein product is CSVITGVRNTEAFF.

The CDR3 region is CASSPTTQNNEQFF. The CDR3 bases are TGTGCCAGCTCACCGACCACCCAGAACAATGAGCAGTTCTTC. The chain recombines TRBV18 with TRBJ2-1, with D unresolved. Trimming took 3 bases from V and 5 from J, leaving 11 bases between them. The germline V gene has CDR1 KGHSH and CDR2 LQKENI. This CDR3 comprises 14 residues.

This chain links TRBV9 with TRBJ2-1; TRBD1 or TRBD2 may be the D gene (6 bases each). The V gene lost 0 bases and the J gene lost 7 bases, with 14 bases spanning the gap. This CDR3 has 15 amino acids. CDR1 is SGDLS and CDR2 is YYNGEE in the germline V gene. The CDR3 loop is CASSVGFRGGNEQFF. CDR3 bases: TGTGCCAGCAGCGTAGGGTTCAGGGGAGGAAATGAGCAGTTCTTC.

This clonotype was observed many times. CDR3 residues: CATSRDTDGYGYTF. The CDR3, as DNA: TGTGCCACCAGCAGGGATACAGACGGCTATGGCTACACCTTC. The rearrangement uses TRBV15 and TRBJ1-2; no reliable D call. Trimming stripped 3 bases from V and 4 bases from J, with 12 bases between. The CDR3 loop spans 14 amino acids. The germline CDR1 and CDR2 sequences are LNHNV and YYDKDF (reference sequence).

The V gene is TRBV4-3, the J gene TRBJ2-2, with D unclear. This CDR3 is 15 amino acids long. V shed 0 bases and J shed 6 bases, with 11 bases lying between them. Germline V gene data show CDR1 as LGHNA and CDR2 as YSLEER. The CDR3, as DNA: TGCGCCAGCAGCCAAGATCCAGAGTGGCCCGGGGAGCTGTTTTTT. Translated: CASSQDPEWPGELFF.

This chain uses TRBV18 with TRBJ1-4; D not certain. In germline, CDR1 is KGHSH, CDR2 LQKENI. The CDR3 runs 15 residues. The V and J ends lost 3 bases and 11 bases respectively, with 19 bases between them. The CDR3 spells CASSPTSSSRAKLFF. The DNA for the CDR3 is TGTGCCAGCTCACCGACTTCGTCCTCGCGGGCGAAACTGTTTTTT. The whole variable domain, remainder taken from reference TRBV18 and TRBJ1-4, is NAGVMQNPRHLVRRRGQEARLRCSPMKGHSHVYWYRQLPEEGLKFMVYLQKENIIDESGMPKERFSAEFPKEGPSILRIQQVVRGDSAAYFCASSPTSSSRAKLFFGSGTQLSVL.

In its sample, this clonotype was seen many times. This chain connects TRBV6-5 to TRBJ2-3; perhaps TRBD2 as D (6 bases). Germline-derived CDR1 and CDR2 are MNHEY and SVGAGI. There are 15 residues in the CDR3. The germline V and J ends were trimmed by 2 bases and 2 bases, with 11 bases remaining between them. The CDR3 DNA reads TGTGCCAGCAGTTACGGGCGGGGAGTCACAGATACGCAGTATTTT. Its protein product is CASSYGRGVTDTQYF.

This clonotype was detected a few times. The chain combines TRBV4-1 with TRBJ2-5; weak D call: TRBD2 (6 bases). The CDR3 is 13 residues long. CDR1 and CDR2 from the germline V gene are MGHRA and YSYEKL. V was trimmed by 9 bases and J by 1 base, leaving 12 bases between them. In DNA form, the CDR3 reads TGCGCCAGTGCGGGACGGACCCAAGAGACCCAGTACTTC. This encodes CASAGRTQETQYF.

The rearrangement uses TRBV12-3 or TRBV12-4 and TRBJ2-1; weak D call: TRBD1 (6 bases). The V end lost 6 bases, the J end lost 5 bases, and 11 bases lay between the germline ends. This CDR3 is 13 amino acids long. DNA of the CDR3: TGTGCCAGCAGAGAGGACAGCGACAATGAGCAGTTCTTC. Translation: CASREDSDNEQFF.

This clonotype came up a few times. V is TRBV20-1 and J is TRBJ2-4; TRBD1 matches at 12 bases. V shed 1 base and J 1 base; nucleotides not matched to a gene: 11. Germline assignment: CDR1 DFQATT and CDR2 SNEGSKA (reference sequence). This CDR3 is 19 amino acids long. The CDR3 spells CSARATGTGGGWAKNIQYF. CDR3 DNA: TGCAGTGCTAGAGCCACCGGGACAGGGGGCGGTTGGGCCAAAAACATTCAGTACTTC.

This clonotype was detected many times. The chain is built from TRBV20-1 and TRBJ2-1, with D unresolved. Germline V gene sequence: CDR1 DFQATT, CDR2 SNEGSKA (reference sequence). This CDR3 region has 13 residues. V lost 5 bases and J 3 bases, leaving 11 bases between the germline ends. Here the CDR3 reads CSALSHSYNEQFF. CDR3 DNA sequence: TGCAGTGCTTTATCCCACAGCTACAATGAGCAGTTCTTC.

V gene TRBV12-3 or TRBV12-4 combines with J gene TRBJ2-4; a weak D match, TRBD2 (5 bases). V gave up 6 bases and J gave up 6 bases, with 12 bases separating them. The CDR3 covers 13 residues. CDR3 nucleotides: TGTGCCAGCAGCACCGAAGCGGTAAACATTCAGTACTTC. It specifies CASSTEAVNIQYF.

This clonotype occurred a few times. The CDR3 protein is CASSPNPGHAGTEAFF. The CDR3 DNA reads TGCGCCAGCAGCCCAAACCCGGGGCACGCGGGCACTGAAGCTTTCTTT. The chain couples TRBV5-1 to TRBJ1-1; maybe TRBD1 (5 bases). With 4 bases removed from V and 4 bases from J, the gap between germline ends came to 20 bases. The CDR3 is 16 amino acids. Germline V gene lookup returns CDR1 SGHRS and CDR2 YFSETQ. The whole variable domain, filled in from reference TRBV5-1 and TRBJ1-1, reads KAGVTQTPRYLIKTRGQQVTLSCSPISGHRSVSWYQQTPGQGLQFLFEYFSETQRNKGNFPGRFSGRQFSNSRSEMNVSTLELGDSALYLCASSPNPGHAGTEAFFGQGTRLTVV.

This clonotype came up a few times. The CDR3 coding sequence is TGTGCCAGCGGGGAGAACACTGAAGCTTTCTTT. Encoded protein: CASGENTEAFF. The V gene is TRBV6-4, the J gene TRBJ1-1; no clear D. CDR1 and CDR2 from the germline V gene are MRHNA and SNTAGT. V was clipped by 8 bases and J by 1 base, with 5 bases between them. The CDR3 consists of 11 residues.

This clonotype was seen many times. The chain uses TRBV6-5 and TRBJ2-1; D remains unclear. V lost 2 bases, J lost 0 bases, and 14 bases lay in between. Per the germline V gene, CDR1 is MNHEY and CDR2 is SVGAGI. The CDR3 covers 17 residues. The CDR3 spells CASSYRHYVSSYNEQFF. Here the CDR3 DNA reads TGTGCCAGCAGTTACCGGCACTACGTAAGCTCCTACAATGAGCAGTTCTTC.

The V gene is TRBV10-2, the J gene TRBJ2-4; a possible D gene is TRBD2 (5 bases). CDR1 is WSHSY and CDR2 is SAAADI in the germline V gene. The CDR3 contains 12 residues. The V end was cut by 0 bases, the J end by 13 bases, with 10 bases between. The CDR3 protein is CASSESGTGQYF. The CDR3, as DNA: TGCGCCAGCAGTGAGTCTGGTACGGGACAGTACTTC.

This clonotype was recorded a few times. The chain is built from TRBV20-1 and TRBJ2-6; D remains unclear. With 6 bases removed from V and 0 bases from J, the gap between germline ends came to 6 bases. The CDR3 runs to 13 residues. The germline V gene encodes CDR1 DFQATT and CDR2 SNEGSKA (reference sequence). The chain's CDR3 is CSARFSGANVLTF. The CDR3 coding sequence is TGCAGTGCCAGGTTCTCTGGGGCCAACGTCCTGACTTTC.

This clonotype has a count of ten or more. This rearrangement joins TRBV10-3 to TRBJ2-7; 9 bases fit TRBD2. The CDR3 consists of 13 residues. CDR1 ENHRY and CDR2 SYGVKD come from the germline V gene. V was clipped by 4 bases and J by 5 bases; unmatched bases: 3. The CDR3 region is CAISGTSVNEQYV. The CDR3 DNA is TGTGCCATCAGTGGGACTAGCGTGAACGAGCAGTACGTC.

The chain couples TRBV10-2 to TRBJ1-1; unclear D gene. Germline CDR1 WSHSY, CDR2 SAAADI. The CDR3 is made up of 15 amino acids. The V gene lost 2 bases and the J gene lost 0 bases, with 10 bases spanning the gap. The DNA for the CDR3 is TGCGCCAGCAGTGAGGTAGAGCTTATGAACACTGAAGCTTTCTTT. Its protein product is CASSEVELMNTEAFF.

The sample holds many counts of this clonotype. V gene TRBV4-3 combines with J gene TRBJ2-2; no reliable D call. CDR3 length: 13 amino acids. The V end was cut by 6 bases, the J end by 7 bases, with 12 bases between. CDR1 is LGHNA and CDR2 is YSLEER in the germline V gene. The chain's CDR3 is CASRGPTGGELFF. For the CDR3, the DNA is TGCGCCAGCAGAGGACCGACGGGCGGGGAGCTGTTTTTT.

This clonotype was recorded at least ten times. The rearrangement uses TRBV7-9 and TRBJ2-3; possible D gene TRBD1, 5 bases. The CDR3 spans 13 residues. Germline V gene data show CDR1 as SEHNR and CDR2 as FQNEAQ (reference sequence). V was trimmed by 4 bases and J by 3 bases, leaving 8 bases between them. The chain's CDR3 is CASSSRQTDTQYF. CDR3 coding DNA: TGTGCCAGCAGCTCCCGACAGACAGATACGCAGTATTTT.

This clonotype was recorded at least ten times. The CDR3 DNA reads TGTGCCAGCACCATAGACAGGTCAAACAATGAGCAGTTCTTC. It is translated as CASTIDRSNNEQFF. The rearrangement uses TRBV12-3 or TRBV12-4 and TRBJ2-1, with D possibly matching TRBD1 (6 bases). V gave up 7 bases and J gave up 5 bases, with 15 bases separating them. The CDR3 is made up of 14 amino acids.

This clonotype was detected a few times. The chain links TRBV24-1 to TRBJ2-1; 8 bases map to TRBD1. Germline V gene data show CDR1 as KGHDR and CDR2 as SFDVKD. This CDR3 spans 13 amino acids. The J segment lost 10 bases and the V segment lost 1 base, leaving 2 bases of the junction unmatched. The CDR3 region is CATSDLGDREQFF. Here the CDR3 DNA reads TGTGCCACCAGTGATTTAGGGGACAGGGAGCAGTTCTTC.

This clonotype was recorded a few times. The V and J genes are TRBV20-1 and TRBJ1-5, with D possibly TRBD1 on 6 matching bases. This CDR3 has 15 amino acids. V lost 5 bases and J 0 bases, leaving 14 bases between the germline ends. From germline, CDR1 is DFQATT and CDR2 SNEGSKA (reference sequence). CDR3 loop: CSAGSGDYSNQPQHF. Written as DNA, the CDR3 is TGCAGTGCTGGGTCAGGGGATTATAGCAATCAGCCCCAGCATTTT.

CDR3 bases: TGCAGTATTCAGGACGGGGGGGGCACAGATACGCAGTATTTT. Translating gives CSIQDGGGTDTQYF. The chain has TRBV20-1 and TRBJ2-3; TRBD2 agrees at 8 bases. The junction had 8 bases not matched to a gene; V was cut back by 8 bases and J by 1 base. The CDR3 loop spans 14 amino acids. Germline CDR1 reads DFQATT; CDR2 reads SNEGSKA (reference sequence).

This clonotype was picked up many times. This chain connects TRBV3-1 to TRBJ2-3; 10 bases are shared with TRBD1. Losses at the gene ends were 3 bases for V and 3 bases for J; bases not matched to a gene: 3. The CDR3 extends over 15 amino acids. In germline, CDR1 is LGHDT, CDR2 YNNKEL (reference sequence). Here the CDR3 DNA reads TGTGCCAGCAGCCAGGACAGGGGGGAGACAGATACGCAGTATTTT. Translation: CASSQDRGETDTQYF.